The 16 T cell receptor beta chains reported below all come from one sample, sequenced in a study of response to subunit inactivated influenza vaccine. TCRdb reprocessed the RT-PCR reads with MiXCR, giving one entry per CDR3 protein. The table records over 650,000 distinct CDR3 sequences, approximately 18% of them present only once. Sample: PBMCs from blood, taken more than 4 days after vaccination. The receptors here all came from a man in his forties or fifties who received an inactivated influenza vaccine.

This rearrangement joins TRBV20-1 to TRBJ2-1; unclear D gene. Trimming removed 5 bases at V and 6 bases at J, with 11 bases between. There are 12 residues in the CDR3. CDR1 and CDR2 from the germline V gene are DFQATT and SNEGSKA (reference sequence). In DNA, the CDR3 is TGCAGTGCTCGCGGCCCTCTCAATGAGCAGTTCTTC. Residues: CSARGPLNEQFF.

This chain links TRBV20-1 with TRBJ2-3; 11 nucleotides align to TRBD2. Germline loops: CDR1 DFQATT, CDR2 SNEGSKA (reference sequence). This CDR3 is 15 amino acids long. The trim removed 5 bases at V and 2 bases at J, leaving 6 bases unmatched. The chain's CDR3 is CSADGTSGSTDTQYF. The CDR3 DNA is TGCAGTGCTGACGGGACTAGCGGCTCCACAGATACGCAGTATTTT.

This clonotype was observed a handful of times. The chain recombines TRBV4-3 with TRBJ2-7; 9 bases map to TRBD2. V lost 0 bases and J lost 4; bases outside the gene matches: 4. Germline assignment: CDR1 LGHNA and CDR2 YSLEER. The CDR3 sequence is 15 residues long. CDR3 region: CASSQDLAGKYEQYF. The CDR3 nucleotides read TGCGCCAGCAGCCAAGATCTAGCGGGAAAATACGAGCAGTACTTC.

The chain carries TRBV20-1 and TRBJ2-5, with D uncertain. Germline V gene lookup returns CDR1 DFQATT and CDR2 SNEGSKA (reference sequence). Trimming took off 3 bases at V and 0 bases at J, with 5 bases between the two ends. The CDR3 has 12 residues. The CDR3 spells CSARGHQETQYF. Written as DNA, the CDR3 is TGCAGTGCTAGGGGCCACCAAGAGACCCAGTACTTC.

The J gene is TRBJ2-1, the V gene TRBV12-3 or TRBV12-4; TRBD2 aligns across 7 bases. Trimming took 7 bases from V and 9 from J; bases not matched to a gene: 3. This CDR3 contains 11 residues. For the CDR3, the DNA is TGTGCCAGCACCCCGGGAGGTGAGCAGTTCTTC. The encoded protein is CASTPGGEQFF.

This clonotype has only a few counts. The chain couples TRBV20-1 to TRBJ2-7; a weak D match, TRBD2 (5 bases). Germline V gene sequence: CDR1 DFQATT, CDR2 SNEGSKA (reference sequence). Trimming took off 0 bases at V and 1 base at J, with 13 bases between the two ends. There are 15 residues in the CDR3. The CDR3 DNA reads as TGCAGTGCTAGAGATCTTGACGGGGTATCCTACGAGCAGTACTTC. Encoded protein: CSARDLDGVSYEQYF.

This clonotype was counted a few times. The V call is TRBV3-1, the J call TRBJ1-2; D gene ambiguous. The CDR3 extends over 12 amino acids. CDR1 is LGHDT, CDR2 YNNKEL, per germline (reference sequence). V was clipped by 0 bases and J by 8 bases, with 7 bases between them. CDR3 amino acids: CASSQDYTGYTF. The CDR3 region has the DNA TGTGCCAGCAGCCAAGATTATACGGGCTACACCTTC.

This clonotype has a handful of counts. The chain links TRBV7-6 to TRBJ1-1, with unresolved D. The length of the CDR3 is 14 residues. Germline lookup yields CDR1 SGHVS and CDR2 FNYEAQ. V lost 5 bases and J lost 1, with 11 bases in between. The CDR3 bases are TGTGCCAGCAGCGATACCGGTTGGAACACTGAAGCTTTCTTT. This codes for CASSDTGWNTEAFF.

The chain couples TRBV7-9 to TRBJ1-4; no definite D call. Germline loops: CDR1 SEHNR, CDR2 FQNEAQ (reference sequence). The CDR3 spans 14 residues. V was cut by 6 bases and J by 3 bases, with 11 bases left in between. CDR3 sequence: CASRATAANEKLFF. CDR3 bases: TGTGCCAGCAGAGCGACTGCAGCTAATGAAAAACTGTTTTTT.

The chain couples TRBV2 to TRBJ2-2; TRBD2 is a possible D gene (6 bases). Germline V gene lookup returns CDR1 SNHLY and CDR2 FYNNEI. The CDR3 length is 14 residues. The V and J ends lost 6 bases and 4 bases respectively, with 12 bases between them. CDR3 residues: CASRTGGSTGELFF. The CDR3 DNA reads TGTGCCAGCAGGACCGGGGGATCCACCGGGGAGCTGTTTTTT.

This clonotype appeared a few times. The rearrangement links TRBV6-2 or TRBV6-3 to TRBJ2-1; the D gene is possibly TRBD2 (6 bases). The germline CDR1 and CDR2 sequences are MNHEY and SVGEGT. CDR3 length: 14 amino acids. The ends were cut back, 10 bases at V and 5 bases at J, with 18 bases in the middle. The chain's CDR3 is CATRRAGGNNEQFF. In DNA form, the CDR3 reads TGTGCCACACGTCGGGCGGGCGGGAACAATGAGCAGTTCTTC.

The CDR3 loop reads CATSDRPGNPKNIQYF. The CDR3 DNA is TGTGCCACCAGTGATCGGCCAGGGAACCCCAAAAACATTCAGTACTTC. The chain employs TRBV24-1 and TRBJ2-4, with D possibly being TRBD1 (5 bases). Per the germline V gene, CDR1 is KGHDR and CDR2 is SFDVKD. V dropped 3 bases and J dropped 2 bases, with 13 bases sitting between them. CDR3 length: 16 residues.

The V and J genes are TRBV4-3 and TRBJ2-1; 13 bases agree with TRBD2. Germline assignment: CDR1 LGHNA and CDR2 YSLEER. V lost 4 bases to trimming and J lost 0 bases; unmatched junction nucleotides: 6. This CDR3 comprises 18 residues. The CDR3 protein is CASSLGLAGEDSYNEQFF. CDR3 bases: TGCGCCAGCAGCCTCGGACTAGCGGGAGAAGACTCCTACAATGAGCAGTTCTTC.

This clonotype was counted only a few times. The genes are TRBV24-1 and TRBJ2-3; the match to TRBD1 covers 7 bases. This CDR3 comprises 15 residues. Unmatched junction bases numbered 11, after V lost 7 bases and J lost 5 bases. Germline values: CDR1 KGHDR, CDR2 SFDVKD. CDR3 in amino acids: CATSHNSDRLDTQYF. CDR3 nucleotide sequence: TGTGCCACCAGCCACAACTCGGACAGGTTAGATACGCAGTATTTT.

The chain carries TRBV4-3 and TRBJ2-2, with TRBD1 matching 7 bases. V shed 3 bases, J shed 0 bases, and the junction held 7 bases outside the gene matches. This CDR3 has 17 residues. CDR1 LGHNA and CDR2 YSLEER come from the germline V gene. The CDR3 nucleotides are TGCGCCAGCAGCCAGCTTTTCCAGGGGGCGAACACCGGGGAGCTGTTTTTT. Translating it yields CASSQLFQGANTGELFF.

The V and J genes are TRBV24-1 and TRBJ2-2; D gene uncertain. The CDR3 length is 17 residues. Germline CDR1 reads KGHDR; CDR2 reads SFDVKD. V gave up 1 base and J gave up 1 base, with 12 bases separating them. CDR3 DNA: TGTGCCACCAGTGATTTCGCCAGGCACATGAACACCGGGGAGCTGTTTTTT. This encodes CATSDFARHMNTGELFF.